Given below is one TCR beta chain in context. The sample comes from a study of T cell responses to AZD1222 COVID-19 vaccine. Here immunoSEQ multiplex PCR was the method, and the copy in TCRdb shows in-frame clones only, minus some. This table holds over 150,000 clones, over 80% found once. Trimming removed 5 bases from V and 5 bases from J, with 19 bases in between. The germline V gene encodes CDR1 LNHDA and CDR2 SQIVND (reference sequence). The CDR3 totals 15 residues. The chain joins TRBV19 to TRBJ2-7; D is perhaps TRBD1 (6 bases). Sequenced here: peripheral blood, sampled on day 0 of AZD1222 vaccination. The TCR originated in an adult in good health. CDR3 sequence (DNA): TGTGCCAGTAGTCTCCCGGACAGACTTAGCCACGAGCAGTACTTC. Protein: CASSLPDRLSHEQYF. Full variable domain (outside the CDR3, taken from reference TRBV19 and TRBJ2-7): DGGITQSPKYLFRKEGQNVTLSCEQNLNHDAMYWYRQDPGQGLRLIYYSQIVNDFQKGDIAEGYSVSREKKESFPLTVTSAQKNPTAFYLCASSLPDRLSHEQYFGPGTRLTVT.